This TCR beta chain derives from a study of T-cell memory formation after mild COVID-19 (dated by TCRdb to about 2021). As for the study more broadly: TCR sequence clusters from the two donors were largely donor specific. In two donors, T-cell clones that expanded and contracted after mild COVID-19 were followed by sequencing TCRalpha and TCRbeta repertoires longitudinally. The cohort comprised two young, previously healthy adult volunteers, one female and one male. The full study reports these points: SARS-CoV-2 specificity of the second-wave clones peaking on day 37 was not confirmed. Only two mild cases were covered in the study, and larger cohorts including severe cases with pre-infection samples were considered necessary. Clones that contracted from day 15 to 85 showed balanced CD4/CD8 phenotypes, whereas a second wave of clones that expanded from day 15 to 37 leaned towards CD4+. Contracting CD4+ clones were found mainly in CM and EM memory subsets, while CD8+ clones were enriched in EMRA. Some responding clones were found in pre-infection memory, which suggests that pre-existing cross-reactive memory T cells took part in the SARS-CoV-2 response.

TCRdb lists the instrument as Illumina NovaSeq 6000. TCRalpha and TCRbeta cDNA libraries were built by 5'RACE with constant-segment primers, adding sample barcodes and unique molecular identifiers. Trizol reagent was used to extract RNA from every sample. Libraries were amplified in two PCR steps, with a second sample barcode and Illumina TruSeq adapters added in the second step. The libraries were sequenced on an Illumina NovaSeq using 2 x 150 bp paired-end reads. Processing in the source paper ran as follows. With migec v1.2.7, reads were demultiplexed and then collapsed into UMI-guided consensus sequences. Using mixcr v2.1.11, UMI consensuses were aligned to TRA and TRB V and J templates and then assembled into clonotypes. A clonotype was counted as expanded or contracted only if both edgeR and NoisET called the change significant, with noise models trained on biological replicates. For edgeR calls, the thresholds were a false discovery rate-adjusted p below 0.01 and a log2 fold-change of 1. As an exploratory analysis of dynamics, max-normalized trajectories of the 1000 most abundant clonotypes were examined by PCA with hierarchical clustering. Separately sequenced CD4+ and CD8+ repertoires were used to assign the CD4 or CD8 phenotype of responding clones. TCRdb applied fastp at Q25 and MiXCR to the public reads, then kept only in-frame beta chains. Merged by CDR3 protein, the rows form single entries marked with the most common genes and DNA. V and J calls and clone size were set by TCRdb, not the authors. The sample table shows fewer than 50,000 distinct CDR3 sequences, and nearly 9.5% are seen once. The leading ten clones occupy approximately 12% of the sample.

V is trimmed back by 5 bases and J by 5 bases, and the junction contains 10 bases that no gene match accounts for. The CDR3 covers 16 residues, taking in both the cysteine and the phenylalanine. Only the CDR3 part of the read is kept: 48 bases, read in frame from the first base. According to the germline V gene, CDR1 reads SGHVS and CDR2 reads FNYEAQ. Details on this clonotype: Its cognate antigen has yet to be identified. No clone much larger than this one lies a single base away; base qualities are absent.

Ficoll-Paque density gradient centrifugation was the method used to isolate PBMCs. Sequenced material: PBMCs or a T cell subset sorted from them (not recorded which). The chain joins TRBV7-6 to TRBJ2-5; 11 middle bases align to TRBD2. The origin of this receptor is an adult woman who had mild COVID-19 (a few samples of this study predate the infection). The sample titles of this study are shuffled in the database, so cell type and time point are left out; the donor was told from shared clones. CDR3 region: CASSLGTSGGRETQYF. The bases read TGTGCCAGCAGCCTCGGGACTAGCGGCGGTCGGGAGACCCAGTACTTC.